This TCR beta chain originates from a study of blood T cell repertoires in COVID-19. Study summary: Researchers got acute and convalescent COVID-19 samples from the United States, Italy and Spain. T cells, B-cell-depleted T cells, or PBMCs provided the cDNA or gDNA that served as material.

Trimming cost V 1 base and J 8 bases; bases outside gene matches: 0. This CDR3 is built from 12 residues. CDR1 and CDR2 from the germline V gene are KGHSH and LQKENI. Original processing methods: The assay estimated nucleated cells by amplifying reference gene primers. Only in-frame clones appear in the TCRdb table, and some are missing; sequencing was by immunoSEQ multiplex PCR. The V and J calls and clone size come from that table; D and trimming were worked out from the DNA. The sample records fewer than 150,000 clones, about 91% being singletons. The sequence was obtained from a human donor in a cohort sampled during active COVID-19. The V and J genes are TRBV18 and TRBJ2-3; 7 nucleotides agree with TRBD1. The sample was peripheral blood. The CDR3 DNA reads TGTGCCAGCTCACCACAGGGGGCTACGCAGTATTTT. Protein product: CASSPQGATQYF.